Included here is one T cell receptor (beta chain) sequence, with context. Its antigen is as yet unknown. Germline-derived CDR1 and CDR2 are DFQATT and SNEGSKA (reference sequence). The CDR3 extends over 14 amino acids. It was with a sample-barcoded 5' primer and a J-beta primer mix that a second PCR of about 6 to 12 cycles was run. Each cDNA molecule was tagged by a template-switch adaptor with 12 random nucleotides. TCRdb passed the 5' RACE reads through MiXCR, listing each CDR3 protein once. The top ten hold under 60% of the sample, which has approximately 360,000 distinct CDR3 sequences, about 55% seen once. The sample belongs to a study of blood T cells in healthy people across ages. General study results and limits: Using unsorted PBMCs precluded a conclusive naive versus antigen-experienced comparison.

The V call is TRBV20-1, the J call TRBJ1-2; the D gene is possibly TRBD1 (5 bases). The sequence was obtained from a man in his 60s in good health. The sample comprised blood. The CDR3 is CSAPVGGLNYGYTF. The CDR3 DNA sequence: TGCAGCGCCCCAGTTGGGGGTCTAAACTATGGCTACACCTTC.